Listed below are T cell receptor beta chains from one sample, sequenced in a study of control samples from healthy donors and cancer patients. Generated by immunoSEQ multiplex PCR, the TCRdb table keeps only in-frame clones and is missing some. This sample has about 59,000 clones, with approximately 87% found just once. The sample consisted of PBMCs. The receptors stem from an older woman with lung cancer. The CDR3 runs from the conserved cysteine through the conserved F or W. The order of the fields is clone size, J gene, D gene, V gene, CDR3 DNA, CDR3 protein. The D gene is left open where the match is weak. Not all rows give a size; the values are once, few, many and, for expanded clones, a class.

- TRBJ2-1 - TRBV5-1 TGCGCCAGCAGCTTGGGGGAATTACACGATGAGCAGTTCTTC CASSLGELHDEQFF
- TRBJ1-5 - TRBV18 TGTGCCAGCTCACCACCAGGAGGGGAGCAGCCCCAGCATTTT CASSPPGGEQPQHF
- TRBJ2-3 TRBD1 TRBV5-5 TGTGCCAGCAGCGTGGACAGGGGGCGAGACAGGGTCACAGATACGCAGTATTTT CASSVDRGRDRVTDTQYF
- TRBJ2-2 - TRBV3-1/TRBV3-2 TGTGCCAGCAGTCACTCTGCTTTGAACGGGGAGCTGTTTTTT CASSHSALNGELFF
- TRBJ2-7 TRBD1 TRBV28 TGTGCCAGCGGTAGGGGGCAGGAGTACGAGCAGTACTTC CASGRGQEYEQYF
- TRBJ1-1 - TRBV27 TGTGCCAGCAGGTGGGCCACTGAAGCTTTCTTT CASRWATEAFF
few TRBJ1-6 - TRBV5-1 TGCGCCAGCAGCTTGGCCTCAGGGGAGATTTCACCCCTCCACTTT CASSLASGEISPLHF
- TRBJ1-3 - TRBV11-2 TGTGCCAGCAGCTTAGATGGAGCCATCTCTGGAAACACCATATATTTT CASSLDGAISGNTIYF
- TRBJ2-7 - TRBV10-3 TGTGCCATCAGTGTTGATGCGGTAGTGTACGAGCAGTACTTC CAISVDAVVYEQYF
- TRBJ2-1 - TRBV3-1/TRBV3-2 TGTGCCAGCAGCCAGCATGGGGTTTACAATGAGCAGTTCTTC CASSQHGVYNEQFF
- TRBJ2-3 - TRBV10-2 TGCGCCAGCAGTGGTGGGGGAGGCACAGATACGCAGTATTTT CASSGGGGTDTQYF
- TRBJ1-3 - TRBV29-1 TGCAGCGTTCCCGCCGGCTCTGGAAACACCATATATTTT CSVPAGSGNTIYF
few TRBJ1-5 TRBD1 TRBV28 TGTGCCAGCAGTTCACCGACAGGGGGCAGCAATCAGCCCCAGCATTTT CASSSPTGGSNQPQHF
- TRBJ1-4 - TRBV9 TGTGCCAGCAGTCGAACCTTGGATGAAAAACTGTTTTTT CASSRTLDEKLFF
- TRBJ2-7 TRBD2 TRBV5-5 TGTGCCAGCAGCGGGCGCCGGACTAGCGGCTCCTACGAGCAGTACTTC CASSGRRTSGSYEQYF
- TRBJ1-3 TRBD1 TRBV7-9 TGTGCCAGCAGCTTAAGACAGGGAGTGGAAAACACCATATATTTT CASSLRQGVENTIYF
- TRBJ2-1 TRBD1 TRBV7-3 TGTGCCAGCAGCTTAAGGGGACAGGGGGTCAGTGAGCAGTTCTTC CASSLRGQGVSEQFF
- TRBJ2-3 TRBD2 TRBV9 TGTGCCAGCAGTGAAACGGGACTAGCGGGAGGGCCTGGCACAGATACGCAGTATTTT CASSETGLAGGPGTDTQYF
- TRBJ2-1 TRBD2 TRBV10-3 TGTGCCACCACTGAAGCGGGGGGTTACAATGAGCAGTTCTTC CATTEAGGYNEQFF
few TRBJ2-1 TRBD2 TRBV18 TGTGCCAGCTCACGTACTAGCGGGGGGAGCTCCTACAATGAGCAGTTCTTC CASSRTSGGSSYNEQFF
- TRBJ2-2 TRBD2 TRBV2 TGTGCCAGCGGGACTAGCGGAAACACCGGGGAGCTGTTTTTT CASGTSGNTGELFF
- TRBJ1-4 - TRBV9 TGTGCCAGCAGCGTAGACGGGAGGGCTTATGAAAAACTGTTTTTT CASSVDGRAYEKLFF
- TRBJ2-7 - TRBV10-3 TGTGCCATCAGCGAACAGGGCTACTCCTACGAGCAGTACTTC CAISEQGYSYEQYF
- TRBJ2-6 - TRBV30 TGTGCCTGGAGTAGCTCTGGGGCCAACGTCCTGACTTTC CAWSSSGANVLTF
- TRBJ2-5 - TRBV6-1 TGTGCCAGCAGTGAACTCCACCAAGAGACCCAGTACTTC CASSELHQETQYF
- TRBJ2-1 - TRBV23-1 TGCGCCAGGCAACGGGGCGACAACAATGAGCAGTTCTTC CARQRGDNNEQFF
- TRBJ2-2 TRBD2 TRBV19 TGTGCCAGTAGTCTTAGCGGGACACTCACCGGGGAGCTGTTTTTT CASSLSGTLTGELFF
- TRBJ2-2 TRBD2 TRBV5-4 TGTGCCAGCAGCCGGGGGGGAGCGGGGATGGCGAACACCGGGGAGCTGTTTTTT CASSRGGAGMANTGELFF
- TRBJ2-2 - TRBV18 TGTGCCAGCTCACCAAACGGGCCGGCGAACACCGGGGAGCTGTTTTTT CASSPNGPANTGELFF
- TRBJ1-5 - TRBV30 TGTGCCTGGAGTGTGTCAGGTCAGCCCCAGCATTTT CAWSVSGQPQHF
few TRBJ1-1 - TRBV27 TGTGCCAGCAGTTTGGGGTACGCAAGTACTGAAGCTTTCTTT CASSLGYASTEAFF
few TRBJ1-3 TRBD1 TRBV9 TGTGCCAGCAGCGTAGATGCAGGGGGTACTGGAAACACCATATATTTT CASSVDAGGTGNTIYF
- TRBJ1-6 - TRBV28 TGTGCCAGCAGTACAGGGTCTGATTCACCCCTCCACTTT CASSTGSDSPLHF
- TRBJ1-1 - TRBV25-1 TGTGCCAGCAGACAAAACACTGAAGCTTTCTTT CASRQNTEAFF
- TRBJ1-2 - TRBV3-1/TRBV3-2 TGTGCCAGCAGCCAAGAATTCGGGGTCAGGAACTATGGCTACACCTTC CASSQEFGVRNYGYTF
- TRBJ1-5 - TRBV28 TGTGCCAGCAGTATCTACAGGGCAGATCAGCCCCAGCATTTT CASSIYRADQPQHF
- TRBJ2-5 - TRBV5-4 TGTGCCAGCAGCTTGTCTTCGCTGTCAGGTGGGGGTAAGACCCAGTACTTC CASSLSSLSGGGKTQYF
- TRBJ2-3 - TRBV11-3 TGTGCCAGCAGCTTAGAAGGCACAGATACGCAGTATTTT CASSLEGTDTQYF
- TRBJ2-1 - TRBV6-4 TGTGCCAGCAGTGCCGAACCCACCGTGGGAAATGAGCAGTTCTTC CASSAEPTVGNEQFF
- TRBJ2-2 TRBD1 TRBV14 TGTGCCAGCAGCCAAGATTTTCCAGAACGGGACAGGGCAATCGGGGAGCTGTTTTTT CASSQDFPERDRAIGELFF
- TRBJ2-1 - TRBV5-8 TGTGCCAGCAGCTTCCGGACCAACTACAATGAGCAGTTCTTC CASSFRTNYNEQFF
- TRBJ1-2 TRBD1 TRBV27 TGTGCCAGCAGTTCACCAGGACAGGCCCATGGCTACACCTTC CASSSPGQAHGYTF
- TRBJ1-1 - TRBV14 TGTGCCAGCAGCCAAATCTTTACGGTTCGGAACACTGAAGCTTTCTTT CASSQIFTVRNTEAFF
- TRBJ2-1 TRBD2 TRBV4-1 TGCGCCAGCAGCGCCGAGCTTTCAGGGGATAGCGGGAGTAGGAATGAGCAGTTCTTC CASSAELSGDSGSRNEQFF
- TRBJ2-4 - TRBV4-1 TGCGCCAGCAGCCAAGATGCGGTGCCCCAAAACATTCAGTACTTC CASSQDAVPQNIQYF
few TRBJ2-7 TRBD2 TRBV5-1 TGCGCCAGCAGCCCCGCGGGAGGAAACCACGAGCAGTACTTC CASSPAGGNHEQYF
- TRBJ1-2 TRBD1 TRBV5-1 TGCGCCAGCAGCCCCCGGACAGGGGGGACCTATGGCTACACCTTC CASSPRTGGTYGYTF
- TRBJ2-3 - TRBV6-5 TGTGCCAGCGGAACCGACAGGATTTTGGATACGCAGTATTTT CASGTDRILDTQYF
- TRBJ1-3 - TRBV11-1 TGTGCCAGCAGCTTCGGTGGTGGAGGCTCTGGAAACACCATATATTTT CASSFGGGGSGNTIYF
- TRBJ1-2 TRBD1 TRBV18 TGTGCCAGCTCACCGGACAGGAACTATGGCTACACCTTC CASSPDRNYGYTF
- TRBJ2-7 - TRBV28 TGTGCCAGCAGTTTGTTAGGGGCCCTAGTCGAGCAGTACTTC CASSLLGALVEQYF